Below, 25 T cell receptor beta chains from the same sample are listed, as sequenced in a study of breast tumors, draining lymph nodes, adjacent tissues. TCRdb re-called the multiplex PCR reads through MiXCR, storing one row per CDR3 protein. The top ten clones hold more than 1% of a sample with around 290,000 distinct CDR3 sequences, 30% to 35% of them seen once. Breast cancer patients provided tissue from their axillary draining lymph nodes. Sequenced sample: axillary lymph node tissue. These receptors came from a female donor with breast cancer. Some clones in this sample may be carry-over from other donors' samples.

This clonotype showed up many times. The rearrangement links TRBV19 to TRBJ2-5, with D perhaps TRBD2 (6 bases). V was cut by 3 bases and J by 4 bases, with 15 bases left in between. The CDR3 consists of 15 residues. Germline V gene lookup returns CDR1 LNHDA and CDR2 SQIVND (reference sequence). In DNA form, the CDR3 reads TGTGCCAGTAGTATGAAGGCGAGCGGGTTAGAGACCCAGTACTTC. Translating gives CASSMKASGLETQYF.

Turning to this clonotype: A much larger clone lies a single base off, so this may be a read error. The CDR3 here is CGATLLTSYEQYF. As DNA, the CDR3 is TGCGGTGCAACCCTTCTTACGAGTTACGAGCAGTACTTC. This chain connects TRBV20-1 to TRBJ2-7, with unresolved D. The CDR3 extends over 13 amino acids. Germline V gene sequence: CDR1 DFQATT, CDR2 SNEGSKA (reference sequence).

This clonotype was counted only a few times. The chain uses TRBV12-3 or TRBV12-4 and TRBJ2-4, with D maybe TRBD1 (5 bases). This CDR3 is 16 amino acids long. The V gene lost 3 bases and the J gene lost 2 bases, with 14 bases spanning the gap. The CDR3 reads CASSLSGFRTKNIQYF. CDR3 coding DNA: TGTGCCAGCAGTTTGTCAGGGTTTCGGACCAAAAACATTCAGTACTTC.

This clonotype was counted many times. V is TRBV12-3 or TRBV12-4 and J is TRBJ2-1; D not resolved. V was trimmed by 4 bases and J by 0 bases, leaving 16 bases between them. This CDR3 is 17 amino acids long. Written as DNA, the CDR3 is TGTGCCAGCAGTTCAAGGGTTAGTAGGTTCTCCTACAATGAGCAGTTCTTC. It is translated as CASSSRVSRFSYNEQFF.

This clonotype was found many times. This rearrangement joins TRBV11-1 to TRBJ2-3; tentatively, D is TRBD2 (6 bases). The CDR3 contains 18 residues. Germline V lookup: CDR1 SGHAT, CDR2 FQDESV (reference sequence). V lost 3 bases and J lost 0, with 19 bases in between. CDR3 nucleotides: TGTGCCAGCAGCTTTCTCCAAACTTATAGCGGTAGCACAGATACGCAGTATTTT. It specifies CASSFLQTYSGSTDTQYF. Combining the CDR3 with reference TRBV11-1 and TRBJ2-3 gives the whole variable domain EAEVAQSPRYKITEKSQAVAFWCDPISGHATLYWYRQILGQGPELLVQFQDESVVDDSQLPKDRFSAERLKGVDSTLKIQPAELGDSAMYLCASSFLQTYSGSTDTQYFGPGTRLTVL.

J is TRBJ2-5 and V is TRBV28; possible D gene TRBD1, 6 bases. The V and J ends lost 2 bases and 6 bases respectively, with 13 bases between them. The germline V gene encodes CDR1 MDHEN and CDR2 SYDVKM. The CDR3 is 14 amino acids. The chain's CDR3 is CASSLGSRGKTQYF. Written as DNA, the CDR3 is TGTGCCAGCAGTTTAGGGTCCAGGGGTAAGACCCAGTACTTC. Full variable domain (outside the CDR3, taken from reference TRBV28 and TRBJ2-5): DVKVTQSSRYLVKRTGEKVFLECVQDMDHENMFWYRQDPGLGLRLIYFSYDVKMKEKGDIPEGYSVSREKKERFSLILESASTNQTSMYLCASSLGSRGKTQYFGPGTRLLVL.

This clonotype has ten or more counts. V is TRBV19 and J is TRBJ1-5, with D uncertain. CDR3 length: 17 amino acids. The V end was cut by 6 bases, the J end by 0 bases, with 18 bases between. Looked up from germline, CDR1 is LNHDA and CDR2 is SQIVND (reference sequence). In nucleotides, the CDR3 is TGTGCCAGTAGGAGGCAGACCACTTCTTATAGCAATCAGCCCCAGCATTTT. The encoded protein is CASRRQTTSYSNQPQHF.

The chain employs TRBV28 and TRBJ2-5, with 8 bases fitting TRBD1. The CDR3 is 14 amino acids. Germline lookup yields CDR1 MDHEN and CDR2 SYDVKM. After removal of 7 bases from V and 7 bases from J, the junction contained 11 bases not matched to a gene. The CDR3 region is CASNLRGQLGTQYF. As DNA, the CDR3 is TGTGCCAGCAATCTCAGGGGGCAATTGGGGACCCAGTACTTC.

The rearrangement links TRBV7-7 to TRBJ2-1, with 8 bases fitting TRBD2. V gave up 10 bases and J gave up 7 bases; unmatched junction bases: 15. Germline loops: CDR1 SSHAT, CDR2 FNYEAQ (reference sequence). The CDR3 contains 15 residues. CDR3 nucleotide sequence: TGTGCCACCCGGCGGCTAGCGGGTTTTATGAATGAGCAGTTCTTC. As protein: CATRRLAGFMNEQFF.

In its sample, this clonotype was seen many times. This chain joins TRBV15 and TRBJ2-1; TRBD2 matches at 11 bases. The germline V gene encodes CDR1 LNHNV and CDR2 YYDKDF (reference sequence). V shed 3 bases, J shed 4 bases, and the junction held 11 bases outside the gene matches. The CDR3 extends over 18 amino acids. CDR3 in amino acids: CATSSPGPTSGGYNEQFF. In DNA, the CDR3 is TGTGCCACCAGCAGTCCTGGTCCAACTAGCGGGGGTTACAATGAGCAGTTCTTC.

This clonotype was counted a single time. A read error is possible here, since a much larger clone lies one base away. The V call is TRBV10-3, the J call TRBJ2-1; possibly TRBD1 for D (5 bases). Germline values: CDR1 ENHRY, CDR2 SYGVKD. The CDR3 spans 13 residues. V lost 4 bases to trimming and J lost 8 bases, with 12 bases between them. CDR3 amino acids: CAISVIRAHEQFF. The CDR3 DNA is TGTGCCATCAGTGTTATCAGGGCCCATGAGCAGTTCTTC.

The chain has TRBV5-1 and TRBJ2-1; 9 bases are a match to TRBD2. This CDR3 region has 15 residues. Trimming took 0 bases from V and 8 from J; bases not matched to a gene: 6. Germline CDR1 SGHRS, CDR2 YFSETQ. Here the CDR3 DNA reads TGCGCCAGCAGCTTGGAAGGTAGCGGGGGCGATGAGCAGTTCTTC. It is translated as CASSLEGSGGDEQFF.

This clonotype was seen many times. This sequence joins TRBV5-1 and TRBJ2-5, with 9 bases aligning to TRBD2. This CDR3 contains 16 residues. CDR1 and CDR2 from the germline V gene are SGHRS and YFSETQ. Losses at the gene ends were 0 bases for V and 1 base for J; bases not matched to a gene: 4. This CDR3 is CASSLAGGRVQETQYF. CDR3 in DNA: TGCGCCAGCAGCTTGGCGGGCGGGAGGGTCCAAGAGACCCAGTACTTC. Full variable domain (missing parts from reference TRBV5-1 and TRBJ2-5): KAGVTQTPRYLIKTRGQQVTLSCSPISGHRSVSWYQQTPGQGLQFLFEYFSETQRNKGNFPGRFSGRQFSNSRSEMNVSTLELGDSALYLCASSLAGGRVQETQYFGPGTRLLVL.

The chain links TRBV5-8 to TRBJ2-2; D possibly matches TRBD1 or TRBD2 (6 bases each). The ends were cut back, 7 bases at V and 0 bases at J, with 19 bases in the middle. The CDR3 runs 17 residues. Germline V CDR1 and CDR2: SGHTS, YDEGEE. CDR3 in DNA: TGTGCCAGCTCCCTCATTTTTGGGGGGCCGAACACCGGGGAGCTGTTTTTT. Translation: CASSLIFGGPNTGELFF.

This clonotype occurred many times. The CDR3 DNA is TGCAGTGCTAGAGATCTCGGCGGTAGCTCCTACAATGAGCAGTTCTTC. This sequence encodes CSARDLGGSSYNEQFF. This chain joins TRBV20-1 and TRBJ2-1; D unclear. The V end was cut by 0 bases, the J end by 0 bases, with 12 bases between. This CDR3 spans 16 amino acids. The germline V gene encodes CDR1 DFQATT and CDR2 SNEGSKA (reference sequence).

This clonotype has at least ten counts. V is TRBV5-1 and J is TRBJ2-5; no firm D call. This CDR3 spans 13 amino acids. V lost 6 bases to trimming and J lost 6 bases, with 15 bases between them. Germline V CDR1 and CDR2: SGHRS, YFSETQ. In DNA, the CDR3 is TGCGCCAGCAAGGATAGTAGTATTCAGACCCAGTACTTC. Translation: CASKDSSIQTQYF.

About this clonotype: This clone may be a read error of a much larger clone one base away. The chain has TRBV20-1 and TRBJ1-6; perhaps TRBD1 as D (5 bases). This CDR3 comprises 15 residues. Looked up from germline, CDR1 is DFQATT and CDR2 is SNEGSKA (reference sequence). The CDR3 spells CSASPEQAYTSPLHF. Written as DNA, the CDR3 is TGCAGTGCTAGTCCGGAACAGGCCTATACTTCACCCCTCCACTTT.

This clonotype was seen many times. The J gene is TRBJ2-1, the V gene TRBV20-1, with 7 positions matching TRBD2. Trimming at V came to 7 bases and at J to 4 bases, leaving 4 bases not matched to a gene. This CDR3 region has 12 residues. Germline CDR1 reads DFQATT; CDR2 reads SNEGSKA (reference sequence). The CDR3 reads CSGEGQYNEQFF. CDR3 DNA: TGCAGTGGGGAGGGCCAATACAATGAGCAGTTCTTC.

The rearrangement links TRBV28 to TRBJ2-7; D may correspond to TRBD1 or TRBD2 (5 bases each). The length of the CDR3 is 13 residues. Per germline, CDR1 MDHEN and CDR2 SYDVKM. Trimming left V 6 bases short and J 9 bases short, with 18 bases between. The CDR3 is CASRPGGRDGQYF. CDR3 nucleotides: TGTGCCAGCAGACCAGGAGGCAGGGACGGGCAGTACTTC.

This clonotype has only a few counts. The rearrangement joins TRBV7-8 to TRBJ1-1, with D unclear. Trimming removed 4 bases at V and 7 bases at J, with 13 bases between. There are 13 residues in the CDR3. Germline V lookup: CDR1 SGHVS, CDR2 FQNEAQ. CDR3 sequence (DNA): TGTGCCAGCAGCTACACCCCAGGCAGTGAAGCTTTCTTT. Amino acids: CASSYTPGSEAFF.

This clonotype was counted many times. CDR3 protein: CASSPGTSGRSETQYF. The DNA of the CDR3 is TGTGCCAGCAGTCCCGGGACTAGCGGGAGGTCGGAGACCCAGTACTTC. This chain connects TRBV12-3 or TRBV12-4 to TRBJ2-5, with TRBD2 matching 15 bases. The CDR3 is 16 residues long. The V gene end was trimmed by 5 bases and the J gene end by 5 bases; junction bases not matched to a gene: 6.

Concerning this clonotype itself: A much larger clone differs by one base, so this may be a read error. The chain employs TRBV7-6 and TRBJ2-4; tentatively, D is TRBD1 (6 bases). The CDR3 extends over 14 amino acids. Germline V gene lookup returns CDR1 SGHVS and CDR2 FNYEAQ. The CDR3 protein is CANSLEGGDDIQYF. The CDR3 DNA reads TGTGCCAACAGCTTAGAAGGGGGAGATGACATTCAGTACTTC.

This clonotype was seen just once. Since a much larger clone is just one base distant, this may be a read error. This chain uses TRBV2 with TRBJ1-6; no reliable D call. CDR1 SNHLY and CDR2 FYNNEI come from the germline V gene. The germline V and J ends were trimmed by 6 bases and 10 bases, with 16 bases remaining between them. The CDR3 has 14 residues. The CDR3 region is CASSQVRRYSPLHF. For the CDR3, the DNA is TGTGCCAGCAGCCAAGTTCGTAGGTACTCACCCCTCCACTTT.

With regard to this clonotype: A much larger clone lies one base from this, so it may be a read error. The CDR3 does not close with the conserved phenylalanine or tryptophan, likely indicating a read error. The chain is built from TRBV25-1 and TRBJ1-6, with 8 bases identical to TRBD1. This CDR3 contains 15 residues. Germline lookup yields CDR1 MGHDK and CDR2 SYGVNS. Trimming cost V 11 bases and J 9 bases; bases outside gene matches: 15. CDR3 DNA sequence: TGTGCCTGGAGCGCCGGACAGGGCTCTGGTTCACCCCTCCACATT. This gives the protein CAWSAGQGSGSPLHI.

In regard to this clonotype: Given a much more abundant clone one base away, this may be a read error. This chain uses TRBV20-1 with TRBJ2-7; 7 bases fit TRBD1. V was pared by 0 bases and J by 5 bases, with 16 bases of the junction left unmatched. This CDR3 comprises 17 residues. Germline-derived CDR1 and CDR2 are DFQATT and SNEGSKA (reference sequence). CDR3 residues: CSARDPSTLQGPHEQYF. The CDR3, as DNA: TGCAGTGCTAGAGATCCTTCCACCTTACAGGGGCCCCACGAGCAGTACTTC.